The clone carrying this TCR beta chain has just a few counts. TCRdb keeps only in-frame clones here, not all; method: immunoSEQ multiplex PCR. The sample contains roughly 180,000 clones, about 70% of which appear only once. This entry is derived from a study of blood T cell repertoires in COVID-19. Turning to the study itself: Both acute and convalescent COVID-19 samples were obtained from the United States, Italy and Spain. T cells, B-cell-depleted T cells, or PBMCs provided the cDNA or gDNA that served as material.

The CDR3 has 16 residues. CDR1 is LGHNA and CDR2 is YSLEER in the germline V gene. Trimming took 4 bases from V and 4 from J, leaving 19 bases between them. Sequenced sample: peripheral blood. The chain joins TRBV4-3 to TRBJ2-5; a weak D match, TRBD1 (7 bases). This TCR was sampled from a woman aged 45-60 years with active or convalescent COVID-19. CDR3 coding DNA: TGCGCCAGCAGCCCCCACGTGGGGCAGGGGGGAGAGACCCAGTACTTC. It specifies CASSPHVGQGGETQYF.